This T cell receptor beta chain was recorded in a study of CD8 T cells in ankylosing spondylitis. Libraries for TCR beta were made by quantitative 5'-RACE with molecular barcodes. One entry per CDR3 protein results from TCRdb running MiXCR on the 5' RACE reads. The sample contains about 160,000 distinct CDR3 sequences, 8.5% to 10% of which appear only once. This clonotype was seen at least ten times. The antigen remains unidentified. General observations from the study: The authors found the disease-linked clones to be CD8+ and relatively rare in peripheral blood. Disease-linked clones were reportedly significantly enriched in matched ankylosing spondylitis synovial fluid. There was a TCR beta motif, made of eight highly homologous variants, that appeared characteristic of ankylosing spondylitis blood.

The receptor was derived from a female donor with ankylosing spondylitis or in good health (not recorded which). The sample consisted of blood, either unsorted or a sorted T cell fraction (not recorded which).

This CDR3 is CASSLAGDWDNEQFF. The CDR3, as DNA: TGTGCCAGCAGCTTGGCCGGGGATTGGGACAATGAGCAGTTCTTC. The V gene is TRBV5-6, the J gene TRBJ2-1; possible D gene TRBD2, 5 bases. Trimming left V 0 bases short and J 5 bases short, with 12 bases between. The CDR3 covers 15 residues. Germline V gene sequence: CDR1 SGHDT, CDR2 YYEEEE.